These T cell receptor beta chains were read from a single sample in a study of T cells in narcolepsy. TCRdb's copy holds only in-frame clones and misses some; the assay was immunoSEQ multiplex PCR. The table has tens of thousands of clones, approximately 89% seen once. Material: memory (CD45RA-) CD4+ T cells from blood. Source of these receptors: a human donor in good health. Both conserved end residues are part of each CDR3. The D gene is left open where the match is weak. Some rows mark clone size as missing; the rest say once, few, many or name a class of expanded clone.

d_gene	abundance	j_gene	v_gene	len	CDR3aa	CDR3nt
NA	NA	TRBJ2-7	TRBV19	13	CVSSIAGYYEQYF	TGTGTCAGTAGTATAGCAGGGTACTACGAGCAGTACTTC
NA	NA	TRBJ2-2	TRBV6-5	14	CASSTRVRTGELFF	TGTGCCAGCAGTACCAGGGTGCGGACCGGGGAGCTGTTTTTT
NA	NA	TRBJ2-3	TRBV27	17	CASSLVLRRSGADTQYF	TGTGCCAGCAGTTTAGTCCTTCGGCGGTCAGGGGCAGATACGCAGTATTTT
TRBD1	NA	TRBJ1-5	TRBV7-2	13	CASSYRGNQPQHF	TGTGCCAGCAGTTACAGGGGGAATCAGCCCCAGCATTTT
NA	NA	TRBJ2-5	TRBV29-1	11	CSVAVQETQYF	TGCAGCGTGGCAGTCCAAGAGACCCAGTACTTC
TRBD1	NA	TRBJ1-5	TRBV30	14	CAWRDGTGTQPQHF	TGTGCCTGGAGAGACGGGACAGGCACACAGCCCCAGCATTTT
NA	once	TRBJ2-7	TRBV6-1	14	CASSEAGRHYGQYF	TGTGCCAGCAGTGAAGCGGGGAGGCACTACGGGCAGTACTTC
TRBD1	few	TRBJ1-2	TRBV19	13	CASSRGQGVGYTF	TGTGCCAGTAGTCGAGGACAGGGAGTCGGCTACACCTTC
NA	NA	TRBJ1-2	TRBV7-2	14	CAQEKGADRYGYTF	TGTGCCCAAGAGAAGGGTGCAGACCGCTATGGCTACACCTTC
NA	few	TRBJ2-2	TRBV10-3	14	CAISESLNTGELFF	TGTGCCATCAGTGAGTCGTTGAACACCGGGGAGCTGTTTTTT
TRBD1	NA	TRBJ2-2	TRBV9	15	CASSEQGVNTGELFF	TGTGCCAGCAGCGAACAGGGGGTGAACACCGGGGAGCTGTTTTTT
TRBD1	NA	TRBJ1-5	TRBV18	14	CASSPGTGNQPQHF	TGTGCCAGCTCTCCCGGGACAGGCAATCAGCCCCAGCATTTT
NA	few	TRBJ1-2	TRBV27	13	CASSFGPVYGYTF	TGTGCCAGCAGTTTCGGTCCAGTCTATGGCTACACCTTC
TRBD1	NA	TRBJ1-1	TRBV4-2	14	CASSPDRVNTEAFF	TGTGCCAGCAGCCCGGACAGGGTAAACACTGAAGCTTTCTTT
TRBD1	NA	TRBJ2-4	TRBV9	14	CASSVAGQGNIQYF	TGTGCCAGCAGCGTCGCGGGACAGGGAAACATTCAGTACTTC
NA	NA	TRBJ1-4	TRBV30	14	CAWSVGQGGEKLFF	TGTGCCTGGAGTGTTGGGCAGGGTGGAGAAAAACTGTTTTTT
NA	once	TRBJ1-4	TRBV23-1	17	CASCPPGGRATNEKLFF	TGCGCCAGCTGCCCCCCGGGGGGGAGGGCAACTAATGAAAAACTGTTTTTT
NA	NA	TRBJ1-2	TRBV27	15	CASRPLQTSFYGYTF	TGTGCCAGCAGACCCCTCCAGACTTCATTCTATGGCTACACCTTC
NA	NA	TRBJ2-7	TRBV6-1	15	CASSVGPSSSYEQYF	TGTGCCAGCAGTGTCGGACCCTCGAGCTCCTACGAGCAGTACTTC
TRBD1	NA	TRBJ2-7	TRBV6-5	14	CASSLRDRGLEQYF	TGTGCCAGCAGTCTCCGGGACAGGGGTCTCGAGCAGTACTTC
NA	once	TRBJ1-6	TRBV7-9	13	CASSSLDNSPLHF	TGTGCCAGCAGCTCGTTAGATAATTCACCCCTCCACTTT
TRBD2	NA	TRBJ2-1	TRBV9	18	CASSVKLAGVGSYNEQFF	TGTGCCAGCAGCGTAAAACTAGCGGGAGTTGGGTCCTACAATGAGCAGTTCTTC
NA	NA	TRBJ1-1	TRBV30	14	CAWSVGGSGTEAFF	TGTGCCTGGAGTGTCGGAGGATCCGGCACTGAAGCTTTCTTT
TRBD2	NA	TRBJ2-5	TRBV19	17	CASSRLAGGPGLETQYF	TGTGCCAGTAGTCGTCTAGCGGGGGGGCCTGGCTTGGAGACCCAGTACTTC
TRBD1	NA	TRBJ1-5	TRBV7-2	13	CASSRDRNQPQHF	TGTGCCAGCAGCAGGGACAGAAATCAGCCCCAGCATTTT
TRBD2	once	TRBJ2-3	TRBV30	14	CAWKAGFLTDTQYF	TGTGCCTGGAAAGCGGGGTTCCTCACAGATACGCAGTATTTT
NA	NA	TRBJ2-1	TRBV20-1	11	CSASGGAEQFF	TGCAGTGCTAGTGGAGGCGCTGAGCAGTTCTTC
NA	NA	TRBJ1-3	TRBV5-4	16	CASSVSPGTAGNTIYF	TGTGCCAGCAGCGTAAGCCCCGGGACCGCTGGAAACACCATATATTTT
NA	few	TRBJ2-3	TRBV20-1	11	CSAFRADTQYF	TGCAGTGCTTTCCGTGCGGATACGCAGTATTTT
NA	NA	TRBJ1-2	TRBV5-4	15	CASSPGVGRGYGYTF	TGTGCCAGCAGCCCGGGAGTAGGGCGGGGATATGGCTACACCTTC
NA	NA	TRBJ2-6	TRBV30	16	CAWSGGGGAGANVLTF	TGTGCCTGGAGTGGGGGCGGGGGCGCTGGGGCCAACGTCCTGACTTTC
TRBD1	NA	TRBJ2-7	TRBV6-5	15	CASREPPGQGYEQYF	TGTGCCAGCAGGGAACCTCCGGGACAGGGATACGAGCAGTACTTC
NA	NA	TRBJ2-1	TRBV28	16	CASSLPTGKSYNEQFF	TGTGCCAGCAGTTTACCAACAGGGAAATCCTACAATGAGCAGTTCTTC
NA	NA	TRBJ2-3	TRBV7-2	17	CASSLVAGPITTDTQYF	TGTGCCAGCAGCTTAGTGGCAGGTCCTATAACAACAGATACGCAGTATTTT
TRBD2	NA	TRBJ2-2	TRBV19	14	CASSSAGGPGELFF	TGTGCCAGTAGTTCAGCGGGGGGCCCCGGGGAGCTGTTTTTT